Each of the 32 T cell receptor beta chains below was sequenced from the same sample in a study of shared clonotypes between healthy human individuals. This table comes from immunoSEQ multiplex PCR, and its TCRdb copy is limited to in-frame clones, with some not included. The sample includes about 700,000 clones, around two thirds of them seen just once. The sequenced material came from memory CD4+ T cells sorted from blood. Subset noted: CD45RA-negative fraction. These receptors were obtained from a young woman in good health.

This chain joins TRBV6-1 and TRBJ2-5; 10 nucleotides line up with TRBD2. The V and J ends lost 3 bases and 4 bases, in that order; junction bases with no gene match: 5. CDR1 is MNHNS, CDR2 SASEGT, per germline. The CDR3 extends over 15 amino acids. CDR3 sequence (DNA): TGTGCCAGCAGTGACTTAGCGGGAGGTCTAGAGACCCAGTACTTC. Its translation is CASSDLAGGLETQYF.

The rearrangement joins TRBV5-1 to TRBJ2-5, with 8 bases lining up with TRBD2. This CDR3 region has 15 residues. In germline, CDR1 is SGHRS, CDR2 YFSETQ. Trimming removed 5 bases from V and 5 bases from J; junction bases left unmatched: 11. CDR3 bases: TGCGCCAGCAGAAATAGCGGGATGGGGCTGGAGACCCAGTACTTC. Encoded protein: CASRNSGMGLETQYF. The full variable domain, rest sourced from reference TRBV5-1 and TRBJ2-5, is KAGVTQTPRYLIKTRGQQVTLSCSPISGHRSVSWYQQTPGQGLQFLFEYFSETQRNKGNFPGRFSGRQFSNSRSEMNVSTLELGDSALYLCASRNSGMGLETQYFGPGTRLLVL.

CDR3 sequence: CASSNGEGCSRNQPQHF. In nucleotides, the CDR3 is TGTGCCAGCAGCAATGGCGAAGGATGTTCTCGCAATCAGCCCCAGCATTTT. This chain connects TRBV21-1 to TRBJ1-5. TRBV21-1 is marked as a pseudogene. The CDR3 contains 17 residues.

J is TRBJ2-3 and V is TRBV5-4, with D possibly matching TRBD2 (6 bases). Trimming took off 4 bases at V and 0 bases at J, with 12 bases between the two ends. The CDR3 has 15 residues. Germline-derived CDR1 and CDR2 are SGHNT and YYREEE (reference sequence). This CDR3 reads CASSRVGGSTDTQYF. As DNA, the CDR3 is TGTGCCAGCAGCCGCGTTGGGGGGAGCACAGATACGCAGTATTTT.

This clone was recorded once. The rearrangement joins TRBV30 to TRBJ2-1; D is ambiguous. The germline V and J ends were trimmed by 4 bases and 0 bases, with 13 bases remaining between them. The CDR3 runs 15 residues. The germline V gene has CDR1 GTSNPN and CDR2 SVGIG (reference sequence). CDR3 nucleotide sequence: TGTGCCTGGACCTCTACAGCGAGCTCCTACAATGAGCAGTTCTTC. This encodes CAWTSTASSYNEQFF.

The chain recombines TRBV28 with TRBJ1-1; no definite D call. The V gene lost 3 bases and the J gene lost 0 bases, with 8 bases spanning the gap. The germline gives CDR1 MDHEN, CDR2 SYDVKM. The CDR3 is 14 amino acids. The CDR3 loop is CASSLERMNTEAFF. CDR3 in DNA: TGTGCCAGCAGTTTGGAACGGATGAACACTGAAGCTTTCTTT.

In nucleotides, the CDR3 is TGTGCCAGCAGCGGAGGGGTATACGAGCAGTACTTC. Its protein product is CASSGGVYEQYF. The J gene is TRBJ2-7, the V gene TRBV6-1; D perhaps matches TRBD2 (6 bases). CDR3 length: 12 amino acids. CDR1 MNHNS and CDR2 SASEGT come from the germline V gene. The ends were cut back, 6 bases at V and 4 bases at J, with 10 bases in the middle.

The chain joins TRBV18 to TRBJ2-5; TRBD2 matches at 10 bases. CDR3 length: 17 residues. J was trimmed by 4 bases and V by 2 bases; bases with no gene match: 10. Germline CDR1 is KGHSH and CDR2 is LQKENI. CDR3 protein: CASSPVVPSGSRETQYF. CDR3 in DNA: TGTGCCAGCTCACCAGTTGTTCCTAGCGGGAGCCGAGAGACCCAGTACTTC.

The V gene is TRBV5-1, the J gene TRBJ2-1; weak D call: TRBD1 (6 bases). There are 15 residues in the CDR3. Trimming shortened V by 0 bases and J by 1 base, and 8 bases separated the two germline ends. The germline V gene has CDR1 SGHRS and CDR2 YFSETQ. In nucleotides, the CDR3 is TGCGCCAGCAGCTTGGGACAGGTATCCTACAATGAGCAGTTCTTC. The encoded protein is CASSLGQVSYNEQFF.

This clone was detected ten times or more. J is TRBJ1-5 and V is TRBV2, with 7 bases fitting TRBD1. This CDR3 has 14 amino acids. CDR1 is SNHLY, CDR2 FYNNEI, per germline. V shed 4 bases and J 4 bases; nucleotides not matched to a gene: 4. CDR3 amino acids: CASSGDRENQPQHF. CDR3 sequence (DNA): TGTGCCAGCAGTGGAGACAGGGAGAATCAGCCCCAGCATTTT.

Remarks on this clone: Other DNA sequences in the same sample also yield this CDR3. The rearrangement joins TRBV20-1 to TRBJ2-1; D ambiguous. V gave up 2 bases and J gave up 4 bases, with 3 bases separating them. Per germline, CDR1 DFQATT and CDR2 SNEGSKA (reference sequence). The CDR3 has 11 amino acids. Here the CDR3 reads CSARPYNEQFF. CDR3 DNA: TGCAGTGCTAGACCATACAATGAGCAGTTCTTC.

The genes are TRBV19 and TRBJ1-4; weak D call: TRBD1 (6 bases). The CDR3 sequence is 15 residues long. The germline gives CDR1 LNHDA, CDR2 SQIVND (reference sequence). V was cut by 6 bases and J by 0 bases, with 11 bases left in between. The CDR3 nucleotides are TGTGCCAGTAGAACACAGGGAGCAACTAATGAAAAACTGTTTTTT. It specifies CASRTQGATNEKLFF. Based on the CDR3 plus reference TRBV19 and TRBJ1-4, the full variable domain is DGGITQSPKYLFRKEGQNVTLSCEQNLNHDAMYWYRQDPGQGLRLIYYSQIVNDFQKGDIAEGYSVSREKKESFPLTVTSAQKNPTAFYLCASRTQGATNEKLFFGSGTQLSVL.

The CDR3 reads CASSLYSTGGMVYSNQPQHF. As DNA, the CDR3 is TGTGCCAGCAGTTTATATTCGACAGGGGGAATGGTATATAGCAATCAGCCCCAGCATTTT. The chain uses TRBV28 and TRBJ1-5; 9 positions match TRBD1. Germline-derived CDR1 and CDR2 are MDHEN and SYDVKM. This CDR3 comprises 20 residues. V was pared by 1 base and J by 0 bases, with 13 bases of the junction left unmatched.

This clone was seen at least ten times. The chain carries TRBV10-1 and TRBJ2-3; 11 nucleotides agree with TRBD2. This CDR3 region has 16 residues. CDR1 is WNHNN, CDR2 SYGVQD, per germline (reference sequence). V dropped 2 bases and J dropped 2; count of bases not matched to a gene: 3. CDR3 in amino acids: CASSESSGRATDTQYF. CDR3 in DNA: TGCGCCAGCAGTGAGAGTAGCGGGAGGGCCACAGATACGCAGTATTTT.

This clone was found a few times. The J gene is TRBJ2-2, the V gene TRBV18; 8 bases align to TRBD1. The trim removed 1 base at V and 5 bases at J, leaving 6 bases unmatched. The CDR3 runs to 16 residues. Germline V gives CDR1 KGHSH, CDR2 LQKENI. The CDR3 sequence: CASSPLPTGGTGELFF. CDR3 DNA: TGTGCCAGCTCACCACTCCCCACAGGGGGAACCGGGGAGCTGTTTTTT.

The rearrangement uses TRBV5-1 and TRBJ1-4; 8 bases are a match to TRBD1. CDR1 is SGHRS, CDR2 YFSETQ, per germline. The length of the CDR3 is 18 residues. V lost 3 bases and J lost 2; bases outside the gene matches: 12. The CDR3: CASSSGQDGVSTNEKLFF. Written as DNA, the CDR3 is TGCGCCAGCAGCTCGGGACAGGATGGGGTGTCGACTAATGAAAAACTGTTTTTT.

This clone was counted only a few times. This rearrangement joins TRBV2 to TRBJ2-3; TRBD2 matches at 8 bases. This CDR3 comprises 13 residues. From germline, CDR1 is SNHLY and CDR2 FYNNEI. The V segment lost 5 bases and the J segment 4 bases; nucleotides outside the gene matches: 2. CDR3 bases: TGTGCCAGCAGTTTGCGGGAGGCAGATACGCAGTATTTT. Translated: CASSLREADTQYF. Looking up the rest from reference TRBV2 and TRBJ2-3 gives the full variable domain: EPEVTQTPSHQVTQMGQEVILRCVPISNHLYFYWYRQILGQKVEFLVSFYNNEISEKSEIFDDQFSVERPDGSNFTLKIRSTKLEDSAMYFCASSLREADTQYFGPGTRLTVL.

The chain carries TRBV6-6 and TRBJ1-2; tentatively, D is TRBD1 (5 bases). This CDR3 region has 14 residues. Trimming left V 2 bases short and J 3 bases short, with 10 bases between. CDR1 is MNHNY and CDR2 is SVGAGI in the germline V gene (reference sequence). CDR3 sequence reads: CASSYRGMDYGYTF. Here the CDR3 DNA reads TGTGCCAGCAGTTACAGGGGAATGGACTATGGCTACACCTTC.

CDR3 loop: CASNKRGGSYEQYF. The CDR3 DNA reads as TGTGCCAGCAACAAGCGGGGAGGGTCCTACGAGCAGTACTTC. The V gene is TRBV5-6, the J gene TRBJ2-7, with 7 bases lining up with TRBD2. This CDR3 is 14 amino acids long. Germline lookup yields CDR1 SGHDT and CDR2 YYEEEE. V was pared by 6 bases and J by 1 base, with 7 bases of the junction left unmatched.

This clone was observed at least ten times. The chain combines TRBV7-6 with TRBJ2-1, with 7 bases fitting TRBD1. The ends lost 5 bases at V and 3 bases at J; junction bases unmatched: 7. The germline CDR1 and CDR2 sequences are SGHVS and FNYEAQ. This CDR3 has 15 amino acids. The CDR3: CASSQQYRGYNEQFF. CDR3 nucleotides: TGTGCCAGCAGCCAACAATACAGGGGCTACAATGAGCAGTTCTTC. The full variable domain, with the rest looked up from reference TRBV7-6 and TRBJ2-1, is GAGVSQSPRYKVTKRGQDVALRCDPISGHVSLYWYRQALGQGPEFLTYFNYEAQQDKSGLPNDRFSAERPEGSISTLTIQRTEQRDSAMYRCASSQQYRGYNEQFFGPGTRLTVL.

This sequence joins TRBV6-5 and TRBJ2-1; possibly TRBD2 for D (5 bases). Per germline, CDR1 MNHEY and CDR2 SVGAGI. This CDR3 has 16 amino acids. V lost 3 bases, J lost 0 bases, and 12 bases lay in between. CDR3 DNA sequence: TGTGCCAGCAGTTATCTACTAGGGAGCTCCTACAATGAGCAGTTCTTC. Its protein is CASSYLLGSSYNEQFF.

The chain has TRBV14 and TRBJ2-2; weak D call: TRBD2 (5 bases). V lost 0 bases, J lost 4 bases, and 9 bases lay in between. CDR1 and CDR2 from the germline V gene are SGHDN and FVKESK. The CDR3 has 15 amino acids. The CDR3: CASSQDPLATGELFF. Here the CDR3 DNA reads TGTGCCAGCAGCCAAGATCCCCTAGCCACCGGGGAGCTGTTTTTT.

DNA of the CDR3: TGTGCCAGCCAACCGGGACAGGGGAACTATGGCTACACCTTC. Translation gives CASQPGQGNYGYTF. This rearrangement joins TRBV2 to TRBJ1-2; 10 nucleotides align to TRBD1. The CDR3 contains 14 residues. Germline trimming cut 8 bases from V and 2 bases from J; bases unmatched to any gene: 5. Per the germline V gene, CDR1 is SNHLY and CDR2 is FYNNEI.

V is TRBV9 and J is TRBJ1-5; 7 bases line up with TRBD1. This CDR3 is built from 15 residues. Trimming took 3 bases from V and 2 from J; bases not matched to a gene: 5. CDR1 is SGDLS, CDR2 YYNGEE, per germline. Written as DNA, the CDR3 is TGTGCCAGCAGCGACCGGGACAGACGCAATCAGCCCCAGCATTTT. Protein sequence: CASSDRDRRNQPQHF.

In this sample, this clone turned up a few times. This chain connects TRBV19 to TRBJ1-2; D may be TRBD1 (6 bases). Germline values: CDR1 LNHDA, CDR2 SQIVND (reference sequence). CDR3 length: 15 residues. The V gene lost 7 bases and the J gene lost 1 base, with 16 bases spanning the gap. The CDR3 protein is CASNRDMVNNYGYTF. CDR3 bases: TGTGCCAGTAACCGGGACATGGTCAATAACTATGGCTACACCTTC.

To note about this clone: The same CDR3 also results from other DNA sequences found in this sample. The rearrangement joins TRBV18 to TRBJ2-7; D perhaps matches TRBD1 (6 bases). In germline, CDR1 is KGHSH, CDR2 LQKENI. Trimming shortened V by 2 bases and J by 1 base, and 6 bases separated the two germline ends. The CDR3 runs 13 residues. The CDR3 DNA reads TGTGCCAGCTCACCAGGACAGTCCTACGAGCAGTACTTC. It yields the protein CASSPGQSYEQYF.

This chain uses TRBV4-2 with TRBJ2-1; D call uncertain. The germline V gene encodes CDR1 LGHNA and CDR2 YNFKEQ. CDR3 size: 14 residues. Deletions cut 1 base from V and 7 bases from J, with 11 bases between. The CDR3 nucleotides are TGTGCCAGCAGCCAAGGGGCGTTGAAGAATGAGCAGTTCTTC. This codes for CASSQGALKNEQFF.

The V and J genes are TRBV5-4 and TRBJ1-3; the D is unclear. The germline gives CDR1 SGHNT, CDR2 YYREEE (reference sequence). Trimming stripped 0 bases from V and 1 base from J, with 8 bases between. The CDR3 runs to 15 residues. CDR3 amino acids: CASSLDGGSGNTIYF. The CDR3 nucleotides read TGTGCCAGCAGCTTGGACGGAGGTTCTGGAAACACCATATATTTT.

The CDR3 nucleotides are TGTGCCAGTCGGGAGGGTCCCGGGGAGCTGTTTTTT. This translates into CASREGPGELFF. The genes are TRBV19 and TRBJ2-2; 8 bases are a match to TRBD2. V lost 8 bases, J lost 6 bases, and 2 bases stayed unmatched. This CDR3 region has 12 residues. Germline CDR1 and CDR2: LNHDA and SQIVND (reference sequence).

Concerning this clone itself: A far larger clone is a single base away, which makes a read error likely. The sample has other DNA sequences that encode this CDR3 too. The chain uses TRBV4-2 and TRBJ1-5; 7 nucleotides align to TRBD1. The CDR3 sequence is 16 residues long. The germline V gene has CDR1 LGHNA and CDR2 YNFKEQ. J lost 5 bases, V lost 0 bases, and 7 bases had no gene match. The DNA of the CDR3 is TGTGCCAGCAGCCAAGATCCAGGGGGTAATTATCAGCCCCAGCATTTT. It specifies CASSQDPGGNYQPQHF.

This chain uses TRBV27 with TRBJ2-1; 14 nucleotides align to TRBD2. CDR3 length equals 16 residues. Germline V gene sequence: CDR1 MNHEY, CDR2 SMNVEV (reference sequence). The junction had 9 bases not matched to a gene; V was cut back by 5 bases and J by 9 bases. CDR3 nucleotide sequence: TGTGCCAGCAGTCTCTTGAGGGGACTAGCGGGAGCTGAGCAGTTCTTC. Its protein is CASSLLRGLAGAEQFF.

This chain links TRBV5-1 with TRBJ2-3; 8 nucleotides agree with TRBD2. From germline, CDR1 is SGHRS and CDR2 YFSETQ. There are 16 residues in the CDR3. The V gene end was trimmed by 5 bases and the J gene end by 0 bases; junction bases not matched to a gene: 8. The CDR3 bases are TGCGCCAGCAGGTATGAAGCGGGAGTTAGCACAGATACGCAGTATTTT. Its protein is CASRYEAGVSTDTQYF.